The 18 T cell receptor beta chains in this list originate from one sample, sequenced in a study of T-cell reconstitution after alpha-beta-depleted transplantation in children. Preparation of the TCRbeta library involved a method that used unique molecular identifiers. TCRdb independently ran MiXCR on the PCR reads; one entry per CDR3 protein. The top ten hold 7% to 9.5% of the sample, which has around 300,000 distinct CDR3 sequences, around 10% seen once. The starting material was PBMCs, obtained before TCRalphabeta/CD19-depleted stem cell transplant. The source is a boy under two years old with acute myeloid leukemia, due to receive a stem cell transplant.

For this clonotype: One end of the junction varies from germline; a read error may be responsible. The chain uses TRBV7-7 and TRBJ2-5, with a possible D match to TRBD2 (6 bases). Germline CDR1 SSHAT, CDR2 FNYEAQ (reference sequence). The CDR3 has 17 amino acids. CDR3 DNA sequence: TGTGCTAGCAGCTTAAGTGGTGCGGAGAGCCGGGGGGAGACCCAGTACTTC. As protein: CASSLSGAESRGETQYF.

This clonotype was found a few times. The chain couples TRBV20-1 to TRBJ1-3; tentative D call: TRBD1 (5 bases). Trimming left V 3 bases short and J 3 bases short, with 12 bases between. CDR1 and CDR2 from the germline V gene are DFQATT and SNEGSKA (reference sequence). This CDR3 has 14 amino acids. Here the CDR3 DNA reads TGCAGTGCTAGGGGGGGGTTAGGTGGAAACACCATATATTTT. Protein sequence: CSARGGLGGNTIYF.

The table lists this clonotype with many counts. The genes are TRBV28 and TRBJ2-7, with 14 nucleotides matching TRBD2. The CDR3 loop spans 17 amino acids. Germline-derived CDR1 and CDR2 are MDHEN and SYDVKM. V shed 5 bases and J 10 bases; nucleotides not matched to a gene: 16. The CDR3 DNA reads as TGTGCCAGCAGTAACAGAGCGCCGGGACTAGCGGGAGTGGGTCAGTACTTC. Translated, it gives CASSNRAPGLAGVGQYF. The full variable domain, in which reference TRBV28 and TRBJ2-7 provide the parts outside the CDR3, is DVKVTQSSRYLVKRTGEKVFLECVQDMDHENMFWYRQDPGLGLRLIYFSYDVKMKEKGDIPEGYSVSREKKERFSLILESASTNQTSMYLCASSNRAPGLAGVGQYFGPGTRLTVT.

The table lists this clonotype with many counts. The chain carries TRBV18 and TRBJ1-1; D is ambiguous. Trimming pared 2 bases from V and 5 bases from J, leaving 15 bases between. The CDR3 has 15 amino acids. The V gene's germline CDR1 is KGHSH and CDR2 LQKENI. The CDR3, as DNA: TGTGCCAGCTCACCAAGGGTTTACAGATTGACTGAAGCTTTCTTT. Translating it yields CASSPRVYRLTEAFF.

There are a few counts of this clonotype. DNA for the CDR3: TGCGCCAGCAGCTTGGCTACCTGGACAGACTCTGGGGCCAACGTCCTGACTTTC. Translation gives CASSLATWTDSGANVLTF. The V and J genes are TRBV5-1 and TRBJ2-6; possible D gene TRBD1, 6 bases. Germline V gene lookup returns CDR1 SGHRS and CDR2 YFSETQ. V was clipped by 0 bases and J by 0 bases, with 13 bases between them. The CDR3 extends over 18 amino acids.

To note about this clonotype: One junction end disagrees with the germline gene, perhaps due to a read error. The chain's CDR3 is CTSSLGGSLANSYNEQFF. CDR3 nucleotide sequence: TGTACCAGCAGTTTAGGGGGAAGTCTAGCGAACTCCTACAATGAGCAGTTCTTC. This chain uses TRBV3-1 with TRBJ2-1; either TRBD1 or TRBD2 may supply D (6 bases each). The germline V gene encodes CDR1 LGHDT and CDR2 YNNKEL (reference sequence). This CDR3 contains 18 residues.

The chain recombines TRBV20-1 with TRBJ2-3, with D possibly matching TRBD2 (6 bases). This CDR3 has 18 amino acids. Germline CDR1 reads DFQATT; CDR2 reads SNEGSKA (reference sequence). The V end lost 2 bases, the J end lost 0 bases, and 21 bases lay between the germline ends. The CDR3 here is CSARLHLRMRGSTDTQYF. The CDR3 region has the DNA TGCAGTGCTAGACTCCACCTTCGTATGCGGGGCAGCACAGATACGCAGTATTTT.

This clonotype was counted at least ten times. In nucleotides, the CDR3 is TGCGCCAGCAGCTTGGGTGGCCAAGCGGGGTATGGCTACACCTTC. Translated, it gives CASSLGGQAGYGYTF. The chain combines TRBV5-1 with TRBJ1-2, with D uncertain. Germline assignment: CDR1 SGHRS and CDR2 YFSETQ. The CDR3 consists of 15 residues. V was pared by 0 bases and J by 5 bases, with 14 bases between.

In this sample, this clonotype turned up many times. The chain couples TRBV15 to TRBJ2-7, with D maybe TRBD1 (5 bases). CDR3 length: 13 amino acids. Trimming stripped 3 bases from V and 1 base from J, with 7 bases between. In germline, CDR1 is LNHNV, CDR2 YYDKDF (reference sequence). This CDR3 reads CATSRDTSYEQYF. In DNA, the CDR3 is TGTGCCACCAGCAGGGACACTTCCTACGAGCAGTACTTC.

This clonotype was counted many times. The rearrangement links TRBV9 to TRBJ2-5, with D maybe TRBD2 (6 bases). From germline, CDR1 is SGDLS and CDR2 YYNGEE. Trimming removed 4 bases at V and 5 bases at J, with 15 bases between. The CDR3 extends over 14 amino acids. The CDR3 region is CASSLGGGRETQYF. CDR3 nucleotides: TGTGCCAGCAGCTTAGGAGGAGGGAGGGAGACCCAGTACTTC.

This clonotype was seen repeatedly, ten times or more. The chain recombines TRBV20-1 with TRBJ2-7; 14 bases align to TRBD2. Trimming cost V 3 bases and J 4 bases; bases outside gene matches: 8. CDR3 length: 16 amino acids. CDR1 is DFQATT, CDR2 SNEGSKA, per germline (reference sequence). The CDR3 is CSARGTSGSEAYEQYF. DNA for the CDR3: TGCAGTGCTAGGGGGACTAGCGGGAGTGAAGCATACGAGCAGTACTTC.

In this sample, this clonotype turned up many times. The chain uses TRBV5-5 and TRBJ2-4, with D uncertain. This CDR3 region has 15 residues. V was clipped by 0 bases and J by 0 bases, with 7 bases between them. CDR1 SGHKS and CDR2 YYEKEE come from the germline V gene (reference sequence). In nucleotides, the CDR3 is TGTGCCAGCAGCTTGGCTGGACCAGCCAAAAACATTCAGTACTTC. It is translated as CASSLAGPAKNIQYF. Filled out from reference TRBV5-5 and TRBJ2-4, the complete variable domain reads DAGVTQSPTHLIKTRGQQVTLRCSPISGHKSVSWYQQVLGQGPQFIFQYYEKEERGRGNFPDRFSARQFPNYSSELNVNALLLGDSALYLCASSLAGPAKNIQYFGAGTRLSVL.

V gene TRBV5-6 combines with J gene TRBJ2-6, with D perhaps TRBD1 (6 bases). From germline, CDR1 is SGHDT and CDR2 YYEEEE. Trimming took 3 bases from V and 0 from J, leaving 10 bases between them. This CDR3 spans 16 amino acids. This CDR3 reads CASSWGHFSGANVLTF. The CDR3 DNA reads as TGTGCCAGCAGCTGGGGACACTTCTCTGGGGCCAACGTCCTGACTTTC.

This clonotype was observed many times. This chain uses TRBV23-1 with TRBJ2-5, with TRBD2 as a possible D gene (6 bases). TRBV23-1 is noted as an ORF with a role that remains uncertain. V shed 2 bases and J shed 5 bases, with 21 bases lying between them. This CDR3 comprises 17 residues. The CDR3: CASSQKGRRELRETQYF. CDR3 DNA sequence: TGCGCCAGCAGTCAAAAGGGGAGGCGGGAACTAAGGGAGACCCAGTACTTC.

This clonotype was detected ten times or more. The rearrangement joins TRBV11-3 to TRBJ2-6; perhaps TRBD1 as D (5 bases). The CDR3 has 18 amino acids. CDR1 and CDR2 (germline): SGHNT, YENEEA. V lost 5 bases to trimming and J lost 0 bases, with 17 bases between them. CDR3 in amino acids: CASSRARGPLSGANVLTF. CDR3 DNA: TGTGCCAGCAGCCGTGCAAGGGGTCCCCTCTCTGGGGCCAACGTCCTGACTTTC.

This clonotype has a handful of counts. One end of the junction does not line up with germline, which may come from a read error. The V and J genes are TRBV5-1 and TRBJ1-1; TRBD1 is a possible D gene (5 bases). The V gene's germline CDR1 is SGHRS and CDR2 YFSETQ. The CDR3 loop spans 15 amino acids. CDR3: CASSFHDSLKTEAFF. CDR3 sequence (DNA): TGCGCCAGCAGCTTTCATGACAGCCTGAAGACTGAAGCTTTCTTT.

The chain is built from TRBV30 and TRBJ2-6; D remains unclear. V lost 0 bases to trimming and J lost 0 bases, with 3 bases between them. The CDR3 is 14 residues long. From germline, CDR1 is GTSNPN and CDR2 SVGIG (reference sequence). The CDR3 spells CAWSVDSGANVLTF. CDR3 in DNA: TGTGCCTGGAGTGTGGACTCTGGGGCCAACGTCCTGACTTTC. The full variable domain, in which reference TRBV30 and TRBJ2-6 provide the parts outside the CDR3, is SQTIHQWPATLVQPVGSPLSLECTVEGTSNPNLYWYRQAAGRGLQLLFYSVGIGQISSEVPQNLSASRPQDRQFILSSKKLLLSDSGFYLCAWSVDSGANVLTFGAGSRLTVL.

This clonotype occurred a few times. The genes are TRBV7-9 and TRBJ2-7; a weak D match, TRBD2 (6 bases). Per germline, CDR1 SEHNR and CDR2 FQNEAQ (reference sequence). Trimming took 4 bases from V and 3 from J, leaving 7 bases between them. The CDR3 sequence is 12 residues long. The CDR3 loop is CASSWDFYEQYF. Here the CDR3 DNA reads TGTGCCAGCAGCTGGGACTTCTACGAGCAGTACTTC.